These T cell receptor beta chains were read from a single sample in a study of CD8+CD57+ T cells in acquired aplastic anemia. TCRdb itself ran the reads through MiXCR, one entry per CDR3 protein. The data show about 200,000 distinct CDR3 sequences, over 55% seen once. Source material: sorted CD4+, CD8+, or CD8+CD57+ T cells (not recorded which) from PBMCs. Receptors were obtained from a human donor with aplastic anemia. CDR3s include the opening cysteine and the closing phenylalanine or tryptophan. The order of the fields is V gene, clone size, D gene, J gene, CDR3 protein. The D gene is left open where the match is weak. Only some rows state a clone size, as once, few, many or a class for expanded clones.

v_call: TRBV11-3
clone_size: -
d_call: -
j_call: TRBJ1-1
cdr3_aa: CASSLGYRGGRNTEAFF

v_call: TRBV9
clone_size: -
d_call: -
j_call: TRBJ2-5
cdr3_aa: CASSVARGETQYF

v_call: TRBV10-3
clone_size: -
d_call: -
j_call: TRBJ1-1
cdr3_aa: CAILEDLNTEAFF

v_call: TRBV9
clone_size: -
d_call: TRBD2
j_call: TRBJ2-1
cdr3_aa: CASSVEVLAGGYNEQFF

v_call: TRBV7-7
clone_size: -
d_call: -
j_call: TRBJ2-1
cdr3_aa: CASSPDRSSYNEQFF

v_call: TRBV7-9
clone_size: few
d_call: -
j_call: TRBJ1-2
cdr3_aa: CAGTRGRDGGYTF

v_call: TRBV24-1
clone_size: few
d_call: TRBD1
j_call: TRBJ2-7
cdr3_aa: CATSDGTGDGYEQYF

v_call: TRBV25-1
clone_size: -
d_call: -
j_call: TRBJ1-2
cdr3_aa: CASSVQGTYGYTF

v_call: TRBV24-1
clone_size: -
d_call: TRBD1
j_call: TRBJ1-4
cdr3_aa: CATSDPGQGKLFF

v_call: TRBV2
clone_size: few
d_call: -
j_call: TRBJ2-2
cdr3_aa: CASSEIQTGELFF

v_call: TRBV2
clone_size: -
d_call: -
j_call: TRBJ1-5
cdr3_aa: CASSIVGTNQPQHF

v_call: TRBV7-2
clone_size: few
d_call: -
j_call: TRBJ1-2
cdr3_aa: CASSFGGGYYGYTF

v_call: TRBV5-1
clone_size: -
d_call: -
j_call: TRBJ1-1
cdr3_aa: CASSWTSRDYEAFF

v_call: TRBV5-1
clone_size: -
d_call: -
j_call: TRBJ2-2
cdr3_aa: CASSSADLTANAGELFF

v_call: TRBV24-1
clone_size: once
d_call: TRBD2
j_call: TRBJ2-7
cdr3_aa: CATSESLAGRYEQYF

v_call: TRBV19
clone_size: -
d_call: -
j_call: TRBJ1-6
cdr3_aa: CASSIGTGVPNSPLHF

v_call: TRBV2
clone_size: many
d_call: -
j_call: TRBJ1-5
cdr3_aa: CATRQSNQPQHF

v_call: TRBV12-3/TRBV12-4
clone_size: many
d_call: -
j_call: TRBJ1-1
cdr3_aa: CASSLGNTEAFF

v_call: TRBV9
clone_size: few
d_call: -
j_call: TRBJ2-7
cdr3_aa: CASSDDSYEQYF

v_call: TRBV24-1
clone_size: -
d_call: -
j_call: TRBJ2-1
cdr3_aa: CTTSDPRNRGPYEQFF

v_call: TRBV19
clone_size: -
d_call: TRBD1
j_call: TRBJ2-2
cdr3_aa: CASSIDWDRAGELFF

v_call: TRBV6-6
clone_size: -
d_call: -
j_call: TRBJ2-3
cdr3_aa: CASSRAFGTDTQYF

v_call: TRBV7-9
clone_size: -
d_call: -
j_call: TRBJ1-3
cdr3_aa: CASSWTESGNTIYF

v_call: TRBV15
clone_size: -
d_call: TRBD1
j_call: TRBJ2-7
cdr3_aa: CATSRGAGTGDFSYEQYF

v_call: TRBV12-3/TRBV12-4
clone_size: -
d_call: -
j_call: TRBJ2-7
cdr3_aa: CASSSIGTDYGQYF

v_call: TRBV5-6
clone_size: -
d_call: -
j_call: TRBJ2-1
cdr3_aa: CASSLRRNNEQFF

v_call: TRBV20-1
clone_size: few
d_call: -
j_call: TRBJ1-4
cdr3_aa: CSARVVRTDNEKLFF

v_call: TRBV14
clone_size: -
d_call: -
j_call: TRBJ1-1
cdr3_aa: CASSQDAGMNTEAFF

v_call: TRBV7-9
clone_size: few
d_call: -
j_call: TRBJ2-7
cdr3_aa: CASSLGQGVLEQYF

v_call: TRBV20-1
clone_size: few
d_call: TRBD2
j_call: TRBJ2-1
cdr3_aa: CSAQRAGGSSYNEQFF

v_call: TRBV10-2
clone_size: -
d_call: TRBD1
j_call: TRBJ1-2
cdr3_aa: CASLEQGGNYGYTF

v_call: TRBV11-2
clone_size: many
d_call: -
j_call: TRBJ2-1
cdr3_aa: CASSLDSAAYSYNEQFF

v_call: TRBV10-3
clone_size: -
d_call: TRBD2
j_call: TRBJ2-3
cdr3_aa: CATRTGTSGGGDTQYF

v_call: TRBV10-3
clone_size: few
d_call: TRBD1
j_call: TRBJ2-7
cdr3_aa: CAISADRGAYEQYF

v_call: TRBV9
clone_size: -
d_call: TRBD2
j_call: TRBJ2-1
cdr3_aa: CASSEGGLAGFLFF

v_call: TRBV2
clone_size: -
d_call: -
j_call: TRBJ2-7
cdr3_aa: CASSRDIYEQYF

v_call: TRBV10-3
clone_size: -
d_call: -
j_call: TRBJ1-6
cdr3_aa: CATRDGYNSPLHF

v_call: TRBV9
clone_size: -
d_call: -
j_call: TRBJ2-2
cdr3_aa: CASSVRRDQANTGELLF

v_call: TRBV19
clone_size: few
d_call: -
j_call: TRBJ2-7
cdr3_aa: CASSPAGNEQYF

v_call: TRBV13
clone_size: many
d_call: -
j_call: TRBJ2-7
cdr3_aa: CASSGTGTSNSYEQYF

v_call: TRBV2
clone_size: -
d_call: -
j_call: TRBJ2-1
cdr3_aa: CASSEVGSVVNEQFF

v_call: TRBV12-3/TRBV12-4
clone_size: once
d_call: TRBD2
j_call: TRBJ2-3
cdr3_aa: CASSLGAGGTDTQYF

v_call: TRBV24-1
clone_size: -
d_call: TRBD1
j_call: TRBJ1-2
cdr3_aa: CATSDDRTGVYGYTF

v_call: TRBV6-1
clone_size: many
d_call: -
j_call: TRBJ2-2
cdr3_aa: CASNGGETGELFF

v_call: TRBV20-1
clone_size: once
d_call: -
j_call: TRBJ2-7
cdr3_aa: CSGSDRTYEQYF

v_call: TRBV19
clone_size: -
d_call: TRBD1
j_call: TRBJ1-1
cdr3_aa: CASSRRQGRTEAFF

v_call: TRBV6-5
clone_size: many
d_call: TRBD1
j_call: TRBJ1-2
cdr3_aa: CASSYSMSGGDYGYTF

v_call: TRBV3-1
clone_size: -
d_call: TRBD2
j_call: TRBJ2-2
cdr3_aa: CASSLPWGRAGGVTGELFF